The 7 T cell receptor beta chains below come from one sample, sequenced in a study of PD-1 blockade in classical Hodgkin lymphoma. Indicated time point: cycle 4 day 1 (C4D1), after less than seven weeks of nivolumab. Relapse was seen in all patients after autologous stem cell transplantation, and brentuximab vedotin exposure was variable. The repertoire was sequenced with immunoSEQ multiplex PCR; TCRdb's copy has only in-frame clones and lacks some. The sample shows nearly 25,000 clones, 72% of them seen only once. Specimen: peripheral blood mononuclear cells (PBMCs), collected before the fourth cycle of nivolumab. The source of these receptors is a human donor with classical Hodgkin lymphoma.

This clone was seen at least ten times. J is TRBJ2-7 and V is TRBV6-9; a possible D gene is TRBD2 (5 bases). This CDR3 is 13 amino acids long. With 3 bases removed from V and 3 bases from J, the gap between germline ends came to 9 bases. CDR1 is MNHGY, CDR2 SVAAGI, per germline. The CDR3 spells CASSYGENYEQYV. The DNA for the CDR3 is TGTGCCAGCAGTTACGGGGAAAACTACGAGCAGTACGTC.

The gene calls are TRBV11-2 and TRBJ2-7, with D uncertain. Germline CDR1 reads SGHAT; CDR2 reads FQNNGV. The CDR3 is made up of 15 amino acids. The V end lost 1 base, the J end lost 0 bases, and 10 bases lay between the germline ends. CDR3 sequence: CASSLVAISSYEQYV. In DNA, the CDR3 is TGTGCCAGCAGCTTAGTTGCTATTAGCTCCTACGAGCAGTACGTC.

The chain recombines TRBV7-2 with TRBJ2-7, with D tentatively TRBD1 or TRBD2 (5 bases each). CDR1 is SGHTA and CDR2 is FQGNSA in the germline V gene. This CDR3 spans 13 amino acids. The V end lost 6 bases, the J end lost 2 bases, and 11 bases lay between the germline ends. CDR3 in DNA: TGTGCCAGCAGTCCGGGACCCCCCTACGAGCAGTACTTC. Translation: CASSPGPPYEQYF.

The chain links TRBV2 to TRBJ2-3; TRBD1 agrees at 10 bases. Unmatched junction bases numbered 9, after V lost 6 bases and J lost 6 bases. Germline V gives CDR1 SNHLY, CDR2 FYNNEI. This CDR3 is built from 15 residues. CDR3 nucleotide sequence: TGTGCCAGCAGGGGGGGACAGGGGCCTGTGGATACGCAGTATTTT. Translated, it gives CASRGGQGPVDTQYF.

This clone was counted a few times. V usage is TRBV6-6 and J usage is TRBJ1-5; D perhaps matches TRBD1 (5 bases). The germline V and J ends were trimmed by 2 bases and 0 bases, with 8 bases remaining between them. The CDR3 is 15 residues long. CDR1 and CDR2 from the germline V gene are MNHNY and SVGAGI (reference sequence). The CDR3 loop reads CASSYGGTSNQPQHF. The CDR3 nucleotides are TGTGCCAGCAGTTACGGGGGGACTAGCAATCAGCCCCAGCATTTT.

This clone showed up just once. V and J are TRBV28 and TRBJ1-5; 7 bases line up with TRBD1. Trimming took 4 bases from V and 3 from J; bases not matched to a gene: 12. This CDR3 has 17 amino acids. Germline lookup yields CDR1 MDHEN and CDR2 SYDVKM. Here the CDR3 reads CASSSGGQEEANQPQHF. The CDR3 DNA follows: TGTGCCAGCAGTTCCGGAGGACAGGAGGAGGCCAATCAGCCCCAGCATTTT.

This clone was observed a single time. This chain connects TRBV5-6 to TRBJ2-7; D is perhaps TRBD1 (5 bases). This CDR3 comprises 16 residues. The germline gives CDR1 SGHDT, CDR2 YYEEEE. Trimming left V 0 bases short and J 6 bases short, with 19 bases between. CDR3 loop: CASSLGKSRTSGEQYF. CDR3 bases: TGTGCCAGCAGCTTGGGTAAATCAAGGACATCGGGCGAGCAGTACTTC.